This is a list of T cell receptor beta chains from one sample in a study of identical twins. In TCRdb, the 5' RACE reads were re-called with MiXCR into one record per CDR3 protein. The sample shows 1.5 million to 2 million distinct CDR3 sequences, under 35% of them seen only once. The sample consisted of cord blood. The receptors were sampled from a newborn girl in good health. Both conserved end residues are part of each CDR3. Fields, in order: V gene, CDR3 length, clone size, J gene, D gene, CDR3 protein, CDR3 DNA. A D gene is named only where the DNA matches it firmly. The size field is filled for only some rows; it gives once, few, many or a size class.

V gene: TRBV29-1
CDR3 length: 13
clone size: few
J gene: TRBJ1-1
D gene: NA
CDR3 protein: CSVAPQGGTEAFF
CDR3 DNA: TGCAGCGTGGCGCCGCAGGGAGGGACTGAAGCTTTCTTT

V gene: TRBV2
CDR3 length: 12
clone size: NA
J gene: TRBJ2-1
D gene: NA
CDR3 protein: CASFLTFGGQFF
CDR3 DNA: TGTGCCAGCTTTTTAACCTTCGGTGGGCAGTTCTTC

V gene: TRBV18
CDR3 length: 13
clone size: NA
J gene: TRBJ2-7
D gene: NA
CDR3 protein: CASSPEDIYEQYF
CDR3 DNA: TGTGCCAGCTCACCAGAGGACATTTACGAGCAGTACTTC

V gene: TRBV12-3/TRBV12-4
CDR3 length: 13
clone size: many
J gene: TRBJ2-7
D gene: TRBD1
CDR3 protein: CASRPGQAYEQYF
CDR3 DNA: TGTGCCAGCAGGCCGGGACAGGCCTACGAGCAGTACTTC

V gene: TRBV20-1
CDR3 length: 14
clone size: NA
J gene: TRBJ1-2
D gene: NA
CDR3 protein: CSADSGVSNYGYTF
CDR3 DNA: TGCAGTGCCGATAGCGGGGTATCCAACTATGGCTACACCTTC

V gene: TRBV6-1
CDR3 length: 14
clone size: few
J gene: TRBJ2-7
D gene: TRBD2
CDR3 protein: CASISGGDKYEQYF
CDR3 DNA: TGTGCCAGCATCAGCGGGGGGGATAAGTACGAGCAGTACTTC

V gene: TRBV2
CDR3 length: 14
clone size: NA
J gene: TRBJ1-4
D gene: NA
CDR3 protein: CTSSGRRLNEKLFF
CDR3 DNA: TGTACCAGCAGTGGTCGACGCCTTAATGAAAAACTGTTTTTT

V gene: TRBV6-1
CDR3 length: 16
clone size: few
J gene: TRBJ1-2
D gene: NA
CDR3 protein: CASSDFLAATNYGYTF
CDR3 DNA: TGTGCCAGCAGTGATTTCCTGGCAGCCACTAACTATGGCTACACCTTC

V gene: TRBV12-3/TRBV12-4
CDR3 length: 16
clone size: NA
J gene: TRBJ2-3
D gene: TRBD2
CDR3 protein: CAGSTGTSGALDTQYF
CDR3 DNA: TGTGCCGGCAGTACCGGGACTAGCGGGGCCCTAGATACGCAGTATTTT

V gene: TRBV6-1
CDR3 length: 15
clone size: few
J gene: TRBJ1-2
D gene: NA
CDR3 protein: CASSEGAGSVYSYTF
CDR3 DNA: TGTGCCAGCAGTGAAGGAGCGGGGTCGGTATATAGCTACACCTTC

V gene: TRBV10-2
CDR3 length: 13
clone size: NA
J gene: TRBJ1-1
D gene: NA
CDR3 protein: CASSDYRNTEAFF
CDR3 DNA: TGCGCCAGCAGTGACTACAGGAACACTGAAGCTTTCTTT

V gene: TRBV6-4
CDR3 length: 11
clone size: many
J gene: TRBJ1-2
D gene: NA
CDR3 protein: CASSVQDGYTF
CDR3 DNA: TGTGCCAGCAGTGTGCAGGATGGCTACACCTTC

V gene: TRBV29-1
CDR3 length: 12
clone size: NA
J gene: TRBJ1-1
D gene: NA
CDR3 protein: CSVWPWDTEAFF
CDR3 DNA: TGCAGCGTTTGGCCCTGGGACACTGAAGCTTTCTTT

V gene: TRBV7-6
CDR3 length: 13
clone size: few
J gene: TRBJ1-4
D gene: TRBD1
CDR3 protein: CASSRRTGTELFF
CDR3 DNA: TGTGCCAGCAGCCGTAGGACAGGGACAGAACTGTTTTTT

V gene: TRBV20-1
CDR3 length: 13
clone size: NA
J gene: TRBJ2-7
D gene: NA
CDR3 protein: CSARDRKTYEQYF
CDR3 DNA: TGCAGTGCTAGAGACAGGAAGACCTACGAGCAGTACTTC

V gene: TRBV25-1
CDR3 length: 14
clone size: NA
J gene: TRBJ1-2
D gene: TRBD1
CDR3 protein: CASSEYDRVYGYTF
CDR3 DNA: TGTGCCAGCAGTGAATACGACAGGGTCTATGGCTACACCTTC

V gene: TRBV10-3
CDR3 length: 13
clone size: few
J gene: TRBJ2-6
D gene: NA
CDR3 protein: CAISEGGANVLTF
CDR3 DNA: TGTGCCATCAGTGAGGGAGGGGCCAACGTCCTGACTTTC

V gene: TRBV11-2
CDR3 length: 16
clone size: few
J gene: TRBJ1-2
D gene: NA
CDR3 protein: CASSLGPMWGYYGYTF
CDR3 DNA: TGTGCCAGCAGCTTAGGACCGATGTGGGGATACTATGGCTACACCTTC

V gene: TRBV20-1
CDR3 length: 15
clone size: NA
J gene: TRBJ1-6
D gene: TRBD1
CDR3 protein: CSADRQGIYNSPLHF
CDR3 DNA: TGCAGTGCTGACCGACAGGGCATCTATAATTCACCCCTCCACTTT

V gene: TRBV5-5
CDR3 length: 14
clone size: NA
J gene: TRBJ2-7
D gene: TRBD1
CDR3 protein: CASSHYSQGNEQYF
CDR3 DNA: TGTGCCAGCAGCCACTATTCACAGGGGAACGAGCAGTACTTC

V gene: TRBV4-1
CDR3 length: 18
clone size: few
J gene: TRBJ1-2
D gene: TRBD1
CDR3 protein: CASSHPHPGQGGTYGYTF
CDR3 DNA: TGCGCCAGCAGCCATCCTCACCCGGGACAGGGGGGTACCTATGGCTACACCTTC

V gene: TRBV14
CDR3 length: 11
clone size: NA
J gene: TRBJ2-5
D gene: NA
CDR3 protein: CASSQGIGQYF
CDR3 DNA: TGTGCCAGCAGCCAAGGTATCGGGCAGTACTTC

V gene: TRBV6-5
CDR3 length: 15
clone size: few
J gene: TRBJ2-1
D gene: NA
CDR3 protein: CASSSPDPAYNEQFF
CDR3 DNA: TGTGCCAGCAGCTCACCCGACCCTGCCTACAATGAGCAGTTCTTC

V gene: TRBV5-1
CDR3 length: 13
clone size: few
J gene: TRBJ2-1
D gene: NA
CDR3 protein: CASSTDSDREQFF
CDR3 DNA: TGCGCCAGCAGCACGGACTCTGACCGTGAGCAGTTCTTC

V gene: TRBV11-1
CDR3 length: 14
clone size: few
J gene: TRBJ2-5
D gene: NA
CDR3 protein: CASSSRQEEETQYF
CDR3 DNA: TGTGCCAGCAGCTCCCGACAGGAAGAAGAGACCCAGTACTTC

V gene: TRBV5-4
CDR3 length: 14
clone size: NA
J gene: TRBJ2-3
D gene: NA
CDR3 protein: CAGSSAGGTDTQYF
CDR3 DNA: TGTGCCGGCAGCTCGGCCGGGGGCACAGATACGCAGTATTTT

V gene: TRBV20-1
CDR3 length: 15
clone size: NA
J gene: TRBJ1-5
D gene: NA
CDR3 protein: CSARRTGFGNQPQHF
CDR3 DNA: TGCAGTGCTAGACGCACAGGGTTTGGAAATCAGCCCCAGCATTTT

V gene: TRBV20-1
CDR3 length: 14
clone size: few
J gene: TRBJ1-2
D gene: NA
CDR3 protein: CSARSPLGLYGYTF
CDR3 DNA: TGCAGTGCTCGATCCCCCCTAGGGCTCTATGGCTACACCTTC

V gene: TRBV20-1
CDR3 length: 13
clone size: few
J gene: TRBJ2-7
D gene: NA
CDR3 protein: CSAHRSSSYEQYF
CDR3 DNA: TGCAGTGCTCACAGGTCCTCCTCCTACGAGCAGTACTTC

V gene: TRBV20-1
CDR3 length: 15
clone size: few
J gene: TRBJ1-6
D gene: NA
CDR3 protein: CSARTGGDYNSPLHF
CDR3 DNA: TGCAGTGCTAGGACCGGGGGGGATTATAATTCACCCCTCCACTTT

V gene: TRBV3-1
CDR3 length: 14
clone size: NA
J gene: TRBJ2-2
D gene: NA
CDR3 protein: CASSQNRNTGELFF
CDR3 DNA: TGTGCCAGCAGCCAAAACAGGAACACCGGGGAGCTGTTTTTT

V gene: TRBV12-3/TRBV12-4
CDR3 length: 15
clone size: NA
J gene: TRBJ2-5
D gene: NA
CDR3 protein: CASSSATLLLNEQYF
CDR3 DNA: TGTGCCAGCAGTTCAGCTACCCTCCTATTAAATGAGCAGTACTTC